Below are 31 T cell receptor beta chains sequenced from a single sample in a study of T cell changes during pregnancy in multiple sclerosis. TCRdb keeps only in-frame clones here, not all; method: immunoSEQ multiplex PCR. Found here are about 51,000 clones, 93% of them singletons; the top ten hold 1.5% to 2%. The material sequenced was peripheral blood, taken in the second trimester of pregnancy. Receptors originate from a female donor with multiple sclerosis, enrolled in a pregnancy study.

The chain carries TRBV6-1 and TRBJ2-5; TRBD2 agrees at 10 bases. V was clipped by 4 bases and J by 1 base; unmatched bases: 3. The CDR3 has 15 residues. CDR1 MNHNS and CDR2 SASEGT come from the germline V gene. As DNA, the CDR3 is TGTGCCAGCAGTGCGGCTAGCGGGGGCCAAGAGACCCAGTACTTC. This encodes CASSAASGGQETQYF.

V gene TRBV5-1 combines with J gene TRBJ2-1, with a possible D match to TRBD1 (5 bases). The CDR3 totals 14 residues. CDR1 is SGHRS, CDR2 YFSETQ, per germline. Trimming cost V 0 bases and J 8 bases, with 12 bases left between them. Here the CDR3 DNA reads TGCGCCAGCAGCTTGGGACAGTTTGGGGATGAGCAGTTCTTC. Residues: CASSLGQFGDEQFF.

This clone was picked up one time. This sequence joins TRBV7-2 and TRBJ1-1; no reliable D call. CDR3 length equals 16 residues. Germline V gene lookup returns CDR1 SGHTA and CDR2 FQGNSA. V gave up 2 bases and J gave up 0 bases, with 13 bases separating them. CDR3 DNA sequence: TGTGCCAGCAGCTTAATGGCGGTTCTGGTGAACACTGAAGCTTTCTTT. Protein product: CASSLMAVLVNTEAFF.

V is TRBV2 and J is TRBJ2-1, with TRBD2 matching over 8 bases. Trimming removed 7 bases from V and 7 bases from J; junction bases left unmatched: 15. CDR3 length: 16 residues. Per the germline V gene, CDR1 is SNHLY and CDR2 is FYNNEI. The CDR3 sequence is CASNKGGLALRNEQFF. In DNA form, the CDR3 reads TGTGCCAGCAACAAAGGTGGACTAGCTCTTCGAAATGAGCAGTTCTTC.

The chain is built from TRBV30 and TRBJ2-5; D gene unclear. Trimming stripped 0 bases from V and 4 bases from J, with 9 bases between. The CDR3 covers 13 residues. Per germline, CDR1 GTSNPN and CDR2 SVGIG (reference sequence). The CDR3 bases are TGTGCCTGGAGTGTTATGTCCGGAGAGACCCAGTACTTC. Translation: CAWSVMSGETQYF.

The CDR3 is CAISEPLESTGELFF. The CDR3 nucleotides read TGTGCCATCAGTGAACCTCTCGAGAGCACCGGGGAGCTGTTTTTT. The chain employs TRBV10-3 and TRBJ2-2; no reliable D call. There are 15 residues in the CDR3. The V gene's germline CDR1 is ENHRY and CDR2 SYGVKD. The ends were cut back, 3 bases at V and 4 bases at J, with 12 bases in the middle.

The chain recombines TRBV5-4 with TRBJ1-1; D perhaps matches TRBD1 (6 bases). V gave up 1 base and J gave up 4 bases, with 11 bases separating them. In germline, CDR1 is SGHNT, CDR2 YYREEE (reference sequence). The CDR3 runs 14 residues. The CDR3 DNA follows: TGTGCCAGCAGCTTGCCAGGGGTGTTCACTGAAGCTTTCTTT. Its protein product is CASSLPGVFTEAFF.

The J gene is TRBJ2-2, the V gene TRBV29-1; D is perhaps TRBD2 (5 bases). CDR1 is SQVTM, CDR2 ANQGSEA, per germline. This CDR3 region has 14 residues. Trimming shortened V by 7 bases and J by 0 bases, and 12 bases separated the two germline ends. Here the CDR3 DNA reads TGCAGCGCGGGGATGTTATCGAACACCGGGGAGCTGTTTTTT. Protein: CSAGMLSNTGELFF.

This rearrangement joins TRBV20-1 to TRBJ1-1; D not resolved. Looked up from germline, CDR1 is DFQATT and CDR2 is SNEGSKA (reference sequence). The CDR3 has 11 residues. Trimming took off 1 base at V and 7 bases at J, with 7 bases between the two ends. In DNA, the CDR3 is TGCAGTGCTAGAGGGGGAGTTGAAGCTTTCTTT. This gives the protein CSARGGVEAFF.

CDR3 sequence (DNA): TGTGCCAGCAAACTAGCGGGAGGAGATACGCAGTATTTT. It translates to CASKLAGGDTQYF. The V gene is TRBV7-2, the J gene TRBJ2-3; TRBD2 agrees at 12 bases. CDR1 is SGHTA, CDR2 FQGNSA, per germline. This CDR3 spans 13 amino acids. The trim removed 7 bases at V and 5 bases at J, leaving 1 base unmatched.

The chain links TRBV5-1 to TRBJ2-5, with a possible D match to TRBD1 (6 bases). The CDR3 extends over 17 amino acids. Trimming cost V 3 bases and J 1 base, with 19 bases left between them. Germline-derived CDR1 and CDR2 are SGHRS and YFSETQ. The CDR3 protein is CASSSPVGAGLQETQYF. In nucleotides, the CDR3 is TGCGCCAGCAGCTCACCGGTGGGGGCGGGCCTCCAAGAGACCCAGTACTTC.

The J gene is TRBJ1-3, the V gene TRBV7-9, with TRBD1 as a possible D gene (5 bases). This CDR3 contains 15 residues. Germline assignment: CDR1 SEHNR and CDR2 FQNEAQ (reference sequence). V lost 1 base and J 3 bases, leaving 10 bases between the germline ends. CDR3 DNA sequence: TGTGCCAGCAGCTTAGGAGGCAGGGTTGGAAACACCATATATTTT. It is translated as CASSLGGRVGNTIYF.

The V call is TRBV19, the J call TRBJ2-2, with 13 bases aligning to TRBD2. This CDR3 is built from 16 residues. With V trimmed by 5 bases and J by 6 bases, 6 bases remained unmatched. CDR1 and CDR2 from the germline V gene are LNHDA and SQIVND (reference sequence). CDR3 loop: CASSFSGLAGSGELFF. Written as DNA, the CDR3 is TGTGCCAGTAGTTTCTCGGGACTAGCGGGGTCCGGGGAGCTGTTTTTT.

The rearrangement links TRBV30 to TRBJ1-4; TRBD1 aligns across 7 bases. The length of the CDR3 is 15 residues. The germline CDR1 and CDR2 sequences are GTSNPN and SVGIG (reference sequence). The J segment lost 8 bases and the V segment lost 3 bases, leaving 12 bases of the junction unmatched. The CDR3 nucleotides are TGTGCCTGGAGCGATGGGGGCAGGGGGGTAGAAAAACTGTTTTTT. It encodes CAWSDGGRGVEKLFF.

The rearrangement links TRBV11-3 to TRBJ2-6; TRBD1 agrees at 9 bases. The CDR3 totals 18 residues. After removal of 4 bases from V and 0 bases from J, the junction contained 7 bases not matched to a gene. Germline V gene lookup returns CDR1 SGHNT and CDR2 YENEEA. For the CDR3, the DNA is TGTGCCAGCAGCTCCCCGACAGGGGGTTACTCTGGGGCCAACGTCCTGACTTTC. This sequence encodes CASSSPTGGYSGANVLTF.

This chain uses TRBV5-5 with TRBJ2-1; 13 positions agree with TRBD2. CDR3 length: 16 amino acids. Trimming cost V 5 bases and J 8 bases; bases outside gene matches: 10. CDR1 and CDR2 from the germline V gene are SGHKS and YYEKEE (reference sequence). Written as DNA, the CDR3 is TGTGCCAGCAGGGAGGCCGGGACTAGCGGGATCTATGAGCAGTTCTTC. This codes for CASREAGTSGIYEQFF.

The rearrangement joins TRBV18 to TRBJ2-6; D ambiguous. The V end lost 1 base, the J end lost 0 bases, and 10 bases lay between the germline ends. CDR1 and CDR2 from the germline V gene are KGHSH and LQKENI. The CDR3 totals 17 residues. CDR3 nucleotide sequence: TGTGCCAGCTCACCACGAGCTCAAGACTCTGGGGCCAACGTCCTGACTTTC. Amino acids: CASSPRAQDSGANVLTF.

The chain recombines TRBV28 with TRBJ2-5; 12 nucleotides match TRBD2. Germline V gives CDR1 MDHEN, CDR2 SYDVKM. This CDR3 is built from 17 residues. V lost 2 bases to trimming and J lost 4 bases; unmatched junction nucleotides: 8. CDR3 DNA: TGTGCCAGCAGTTTAACTAGCGGGAGGTCTTTAAGAGAGACCCAGTACTTC. This translates into CASSLTSGRSLRETQYF.

In this sample, this clone turned up once. The genes are TRBV6-4 and TRBJ2-1; D is possibly TRBD2 (5 bases). Germline V CDR1 and CDR2: MRHNA, SNTAGT. Trimming removed 2 bases from V and 12 bases from J, with 8 bases in between. CDR3 size: 11 residues. CDR3 in amino acids: CASSDNGRQFF. The CDR3 DNA reads as TGTGCCAGCAGTGACAATGGGAGGCAGTTCTTC.

V usage is TRBV27 and J usage is TRBJ1-1, with 7 bases fitting TRBD1. Germline loops: CDR1 MNHEY, CDR2 SMNVEV (reference sequence). This CDR3 contains 15 residues. Losses at the gene ends were 5 bases for V and 1 base for J; bases not matched to a gene: 7. The CDR3 protein is CASSPGQVPNTEAFF. As DNA, the CDR3 is TGTGCCAGCAGTCCAGGACAGGTACCGAACACTGAAGCTTTCTTT.

V gene TRBV13 combines with J gene TRBJ2-3; 8 nucleotides align to TRBD2. The CDR3 has 13 residues. J lost 1 base, V lost 6 bases, and 0 bases had no gene match. Germline CDR1 is PRHDT and CDR2 is FYEKMQ (reference sequence). The CDR3 nucleotides read TGTGCCAGCAGGACTAGCGGCACAGATACGCAGTATTTT. Encoded protein: CASRTSGTDTQYF.

The chain has TRBV9 and TRBJ2-7; D uncertain. V gave up 2 bases and J gave up 2 bases, with 14 bases separating them. CDR1 and CDR2 (germline): SGDLS, YYNGEE. This CDR3 comprises 15 residues. The CDR3 DNA reads as TGTGCCAGCAGCGTCGCCCCACAGATTCCCTACGAGCAGTACTTC. Protein product: CASSVAPQIPYEQYF.

This chain connects TRBV15 to TRBJ1-4; D ambiguous. Germline V gives CDR1 LNHNV, CDR2 YYDKDF (reference sequence). The V end was cut by 1 base, the J end by 7 bases, with 10 bases between. The CDR3 extends over 14 amino acids. The CDR3 bases are TGTGCCACCAGCAGAGGAGGGAGTGTTGAAAAACTGTTTTTT. Translating it yields CATSRGGSVEKLFF. Full variable domain (remainder filled in from reference TRBV15 and TRBJ1-4): DAMVIQNPRYQVTQFGKPVTLSCSQTLNHNVMYWYQQKSSQAPKLLFHYYDKDFNNEADTPDNFQSRRPNTSFCFLDIRSPGLGDTAMYLCATSRGGSVEKLFFGSGTQLSVL.

This clone occurred once. The rearrangement joins TRBV15 to TRBJ1-2; D gene ambiguous. CDR1 is LNHNV, CDR2 YYDKDF, per germline (reference sequence). This CDR3 region has 13 residues. With 1 base removed from V and 14 bases from J, the gap between germline ends came to 17 bases. The CDR3 loop reads CATSRAVTLPGTF. The CDR3 coding sequence is TGTGCCACCAGCAGAGCGGTCACTCTCCCGGGGACCTTC.

The V and J genes are TRBV7-2 and TRBJ1-2, with a weak D call TRBD1 (6 bases). This CDR3 contains 12 residues. Germline CDR1 reads SGHTA; CDR2 reads FQGNSA. V was shortened by 5 bases and J by 10 bases, with 14 bases between the two germline ends. CDR3 amino acids: CASSQGGQTYTF. CDR3 DNA: TGTGCCAGCAGCCAAGGCGGACAGACCTACACCTTC.

This chain uses TRBV5-1 with TRBJ2-6; D is uncertain. The germline V and J ends were trimmed by 0 bases and 0 bases, with 4 bases remaining between them. CDR3 length: 15 amino acids. Germline assignment: CDR1 SGHRS and CDR2 YFSETQ. The CDR3, as DNA: TGCGCCAGCAGCTTGGTCGGCTCTGGGGCCAACGTCCTGACTTTC. It is translated as CASSLVGSGANVLTF.

The V gene is TRBV27, the J gene TRBJ2-2, with D perhaps matching TRBD2 (6 bases). Germline V gives CDR1 MNHEY, CDR2 SMNVEV (reference sequence). Deletions cut 5 bases from V and 5 bases from J, with 12 bases between. The CDR3 totals 14 residues. CDR3 DNA sequence: TGTGCCAGCAGTACCGACAGCGGGACCGGGGAGCTGTTTTTT. Protein product: CASSTDSGTGELFF.

This clone was observed a single time. CDR3 region: CASSLAVTEKLFF. CDR3 DNA: TGTGCCAGCAGCTTGGCAGTCACTGAAAAACTGTTTTTT. The chain couples TRBV7-6 to TRBJ1-4; D gene unclear. The CDR3 is made up of 13 amino acids. The V end was cut by 3 bases, the J end by 7 bases, with 9 bases between. Germline V CDR1 and CDR2: SGHVS, FNYEAQ.

V is TRBV5-6 and J is TRBJ2-5, with a possible D match to TRBD1 (6 bases). With 2 bases removed from V and 1 base from J, the gap between germline ends came to 9 bases. This CDR3 region has 14 residues. CDR1 and CDR2 from the germline V gene are SGHDT and YYEEEE. The CDR3 reads CASSLGGAQETQYF. The DNA of the CDR3 is TGTGCCAGCAGCTTAGGGGGAGCCCAAGAGACCCAGTACTTC.

The chain recombines TRBV30 with TRBJ2-7; D gene ambiguous. The CDR3 is 12 amino acids. V dropped 0 bases and J dropped 7 bases, with 10 bases sitting between them. Germline V gene lookup returns CDR1 GTSNPN and CDR2 SVGIG (reference sequence). The DNA for the CDR3 is TGTGCCTGGAGTGTAAGAACAGTTGAGCAGTACTTC. Protein sequence: CAWSVRTVEQYF.

J is TRBJ2-3 and V is TRBV25-1; 12 bases align to TRBD1. Germline V gene lookup returns CDR1 MGHDK and CDR2 SYGVNS. V was pared by 4 bases and J by 6 bases, with 5 bases of the junction left unmatched. The CDR3 loop spans 15 amino acids. The CDR3 nucleotides are TGTGCCAGCAGTGTAGGGACAGGGGGCGGGGATACGCAGTATTTT. Translated, it gives CASSVGTGGGDTQYF.